This TCR beta chain was captured in a study of memory CD8 T cells in hepatitis C reinfection. Assay: immunoSEQ multiplex PCR; the TCRdb copy retains only in-frame clones and omits some. This sample has more than 45,000 clones; 85% to 90% occur once, and the top ten carry roughly 0.99%. Time point denoted: pre-reinfection, 55 to 20 weeks before reinfection detection. The sorted cells went straight to TCR sequencing with no prior in vitro expansion. CDR1 is PRHDT and CDR2 is FYEKMQ in the germline V gene (reference sequence). The length of the CDR3 is 15 residues. J gave up 10 bases and V 3 bases, and 11 bases lay outside the gene matches.

The chain uses TRBV13 and TRBJ2-1; the match to TRBD1 covers 8 bases. The specimen was naive CD8+ T cells sorted from blood. The sequence was obtained from a man younger than 35 with hepatitis C virus infection. The CDR3 DNA is TGTGCCAGCAGCTTCGCGGACAGGGTGGAGAGCGAGCAGTTCTTC. It codes for CASSFADRVESEQFF.